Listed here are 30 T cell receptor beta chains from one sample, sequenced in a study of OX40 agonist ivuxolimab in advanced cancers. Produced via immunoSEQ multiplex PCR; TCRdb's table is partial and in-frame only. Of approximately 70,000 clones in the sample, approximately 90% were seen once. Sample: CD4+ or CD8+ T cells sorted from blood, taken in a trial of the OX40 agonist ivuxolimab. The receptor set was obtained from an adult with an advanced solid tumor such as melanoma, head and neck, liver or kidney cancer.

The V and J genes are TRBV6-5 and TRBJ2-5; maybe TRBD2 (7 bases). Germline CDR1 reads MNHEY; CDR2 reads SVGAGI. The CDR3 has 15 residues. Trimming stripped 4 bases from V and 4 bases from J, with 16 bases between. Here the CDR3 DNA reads TGTGCCAGCAGTTGGGGAGGGACACCGGGAGAGACCCAGTACTTC. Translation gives CASSWGGTPGETQYF.

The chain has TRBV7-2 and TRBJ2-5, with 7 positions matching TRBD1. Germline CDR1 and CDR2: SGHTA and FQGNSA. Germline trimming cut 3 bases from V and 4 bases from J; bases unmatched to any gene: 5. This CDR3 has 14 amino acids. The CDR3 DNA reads TGTGCCAGCAGCTTGACAGGGTCGGTAGAGACCCAGTACTTC. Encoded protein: CASSLTGSVETQYF.

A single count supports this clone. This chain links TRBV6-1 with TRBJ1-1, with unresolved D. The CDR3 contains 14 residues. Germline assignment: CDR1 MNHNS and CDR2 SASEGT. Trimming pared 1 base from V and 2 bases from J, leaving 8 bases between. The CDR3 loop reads CASSEGSLNTEAFF. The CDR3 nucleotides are TGTGCCAGCAGTGAAGGCTCCCTAAACACTGAAGCTTTCTTT.

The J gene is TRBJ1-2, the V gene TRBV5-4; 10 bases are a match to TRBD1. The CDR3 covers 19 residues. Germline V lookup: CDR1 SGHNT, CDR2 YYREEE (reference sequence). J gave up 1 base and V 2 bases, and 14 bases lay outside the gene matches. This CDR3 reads CASSFPPGTGAGGNYGYTF. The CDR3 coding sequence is TGTGCCAGCAGCTTTCCCCCCGGGACAGGGGCGGGGGGTAACTATGGCTACACCTTC.

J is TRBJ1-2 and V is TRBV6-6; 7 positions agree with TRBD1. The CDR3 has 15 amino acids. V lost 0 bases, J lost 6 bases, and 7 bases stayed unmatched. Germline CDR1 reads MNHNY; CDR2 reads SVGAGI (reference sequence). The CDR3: CASSYSRGGGNGYTF. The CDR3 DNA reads TGTGCCAGCAGTTACTCGAGAGGGGGCGGGAATGGCTACACCTTC.

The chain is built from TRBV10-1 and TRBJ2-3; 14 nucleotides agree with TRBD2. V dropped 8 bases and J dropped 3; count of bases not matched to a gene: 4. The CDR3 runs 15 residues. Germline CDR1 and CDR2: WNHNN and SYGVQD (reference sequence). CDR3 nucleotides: TGCGCCAGCGGGACTAGCGGGGGAGGGACAGATACGCAGTATTTT. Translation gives CASGTSGGGTDTQYF.

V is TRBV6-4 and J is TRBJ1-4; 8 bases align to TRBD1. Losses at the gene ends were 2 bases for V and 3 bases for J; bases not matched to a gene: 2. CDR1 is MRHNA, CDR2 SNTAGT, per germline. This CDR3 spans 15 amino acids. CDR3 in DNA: TGTGCCAGCAGTGACGGACAGGGACCTAATGAAAAACTGTTTTTT. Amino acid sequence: CASSDGQGPNEKLFF.

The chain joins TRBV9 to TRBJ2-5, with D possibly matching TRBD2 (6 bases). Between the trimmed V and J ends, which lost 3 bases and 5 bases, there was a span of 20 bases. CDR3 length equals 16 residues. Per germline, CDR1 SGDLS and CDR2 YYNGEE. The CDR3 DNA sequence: TGTGCCAGCAGCGACGGAAGCTCTCAGGGAGGCGAGACCCAGTACTTC. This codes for CASSDGSSQGGETQYF.

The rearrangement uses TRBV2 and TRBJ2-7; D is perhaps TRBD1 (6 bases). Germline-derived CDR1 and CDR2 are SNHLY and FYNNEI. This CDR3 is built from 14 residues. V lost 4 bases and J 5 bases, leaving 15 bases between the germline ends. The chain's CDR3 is CASSVRGRNDEQYF. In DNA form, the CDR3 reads TGTGCCAGCAGTGTGAGGGGGAGAAACGACGAGCAGTACTTC. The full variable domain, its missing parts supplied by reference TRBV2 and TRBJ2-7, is EPEVTQTPSHQVTQMGQEVILRCVPISNHLYFYWYRQILGQKVEFLVSFYNNEISEKSEIFDDQFSVERPDGSNFTLKIRSTKLEDSAMYFCASSVRGRNDEQYFGPGTRLTVT.

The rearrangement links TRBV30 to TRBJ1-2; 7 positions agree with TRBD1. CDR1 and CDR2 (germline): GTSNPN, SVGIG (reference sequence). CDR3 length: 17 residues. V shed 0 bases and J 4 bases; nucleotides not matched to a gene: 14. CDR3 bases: TGTGCCTGGAGTGTACGTAAAGGGGGCACCACTATCTATGGCTACACCTTC. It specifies CAWSVRKGGTTIYGYTF.

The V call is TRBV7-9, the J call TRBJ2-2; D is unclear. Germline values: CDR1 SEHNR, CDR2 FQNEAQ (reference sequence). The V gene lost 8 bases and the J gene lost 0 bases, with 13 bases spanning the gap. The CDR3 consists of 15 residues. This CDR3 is CASQSGSSNTGELFF. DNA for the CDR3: TGTGCCAGCCAGAGTGGCAGCTCGAACACCGGGGAGCTGTTTTTT.

CDR3 region: CASSPAGAGSYNEQFF. DNA of the CDR3: TGTGCCAGCAGCCCGGCGGGAGCGGGGAGTTACAATGAGCAGTTCTTC. This rearrangement joins TRBV7-9 to TRBJ2-1; 7 bases match TRBD2. The CDR3 runs to 16 residues. Germline CDR1 and CDR2: SEHNR and FQNEAQ (reference sequence). V trimming: 5 bases; J trimming: 4 bases; junction bases outside the gene matches: 11. The full variable domain, with the rest looked up from reference TRBV7-9 and TRBJ2-1, is DTGVSQNPRHKITKRGQNVTFRCDPISEHNRLYWYRQTLGQGPEFLTYFQNEAQLEKSRLLSDRFSAERPKGSFSTLEIQRTEQGDSAMYLCASSPAGAGSYNEQFFGPGTRLTVL.

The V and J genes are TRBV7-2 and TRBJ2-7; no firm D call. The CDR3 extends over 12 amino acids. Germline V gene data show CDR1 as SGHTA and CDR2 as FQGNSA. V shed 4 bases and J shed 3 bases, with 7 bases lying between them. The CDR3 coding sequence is TGTGCCAGCAGCTCAATTAACTACGAGCAGTACTTC. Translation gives CASSSINYEQYF.

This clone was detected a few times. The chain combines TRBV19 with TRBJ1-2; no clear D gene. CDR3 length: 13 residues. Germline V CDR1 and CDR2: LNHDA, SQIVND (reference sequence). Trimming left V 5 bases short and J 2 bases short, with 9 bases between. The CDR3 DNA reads TGTGCCAGTAGTGATAATGGGAACTATGGCTACACCTTC. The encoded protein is CASSDNGNYGYTF.

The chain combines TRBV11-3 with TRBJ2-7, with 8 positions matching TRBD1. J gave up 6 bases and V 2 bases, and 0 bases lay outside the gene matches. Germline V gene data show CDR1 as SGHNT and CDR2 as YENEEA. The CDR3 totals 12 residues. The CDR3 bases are TGTGCCAGCAGCTTAACAGGGGGCGAGCAGTACTTC. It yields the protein CASSLTGGEQYF.

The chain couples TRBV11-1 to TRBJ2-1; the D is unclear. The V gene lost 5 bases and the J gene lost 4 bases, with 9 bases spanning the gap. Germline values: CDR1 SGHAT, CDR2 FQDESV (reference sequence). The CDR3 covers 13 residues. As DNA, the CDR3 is TGTGCCAGCAGCATTCGACAATACAATGAGCAGTTCTTC. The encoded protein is CASSIRQYNEQFF. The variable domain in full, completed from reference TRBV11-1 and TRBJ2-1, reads EAEVAQSPRYKITEKSQAVAFWCDPISGHATLYWYRQILGQGPELLVQFQDESVVDDSQLPKDRFSAERLKGVDSTLKIQPAELGDSAMYLCASSIRQYNEQFFGPGTRLTVL.

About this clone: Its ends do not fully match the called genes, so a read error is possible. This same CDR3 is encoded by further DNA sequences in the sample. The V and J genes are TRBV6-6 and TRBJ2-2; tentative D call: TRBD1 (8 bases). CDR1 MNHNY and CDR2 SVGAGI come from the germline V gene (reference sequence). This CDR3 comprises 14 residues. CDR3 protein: CASITDREGGELFF. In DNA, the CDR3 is TGTGCCAGCATAACGGACAGGGAGGGCGGGGAACTGTTTTTT.

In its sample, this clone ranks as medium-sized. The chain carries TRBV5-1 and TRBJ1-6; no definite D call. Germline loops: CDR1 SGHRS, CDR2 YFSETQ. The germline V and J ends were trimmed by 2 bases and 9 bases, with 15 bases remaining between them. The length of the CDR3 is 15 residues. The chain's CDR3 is CASSLEGPGSSPLHF. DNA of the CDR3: TGCGCCAGCAGCTTAGAAGGGCCGGGGAGTTCACCCCTCCACTTT.

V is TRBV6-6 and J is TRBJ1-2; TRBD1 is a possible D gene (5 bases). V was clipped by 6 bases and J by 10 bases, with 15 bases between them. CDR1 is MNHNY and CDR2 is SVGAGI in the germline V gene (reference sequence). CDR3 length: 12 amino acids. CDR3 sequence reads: CASRQGDLDYTF. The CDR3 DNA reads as TGTGCCAGCAGGCAGGGAGATTTGGACTACACCTTC.

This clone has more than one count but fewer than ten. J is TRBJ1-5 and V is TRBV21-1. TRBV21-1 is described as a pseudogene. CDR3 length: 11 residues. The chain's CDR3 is CASDQIGPQHF. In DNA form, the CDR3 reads TGTGCCAGCGATCAAATCGGGCCCCAGCATTTT.

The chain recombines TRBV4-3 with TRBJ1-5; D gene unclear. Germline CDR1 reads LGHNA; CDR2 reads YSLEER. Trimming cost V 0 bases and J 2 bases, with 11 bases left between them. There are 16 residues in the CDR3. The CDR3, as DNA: TGCGCCAGCAGCCAAGATGCTTCGGGTGGCAATCAGCCCCAGCATTTT. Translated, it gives CASSQDASGGNQPQHF.

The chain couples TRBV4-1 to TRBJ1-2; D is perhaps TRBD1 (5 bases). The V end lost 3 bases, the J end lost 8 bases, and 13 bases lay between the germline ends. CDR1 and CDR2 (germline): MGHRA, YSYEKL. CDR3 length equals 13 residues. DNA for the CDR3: TGCGCCAGCAGCCACCACAGGAGACCAGGCTACACCTTC. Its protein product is CASSHHRRPGYTF.

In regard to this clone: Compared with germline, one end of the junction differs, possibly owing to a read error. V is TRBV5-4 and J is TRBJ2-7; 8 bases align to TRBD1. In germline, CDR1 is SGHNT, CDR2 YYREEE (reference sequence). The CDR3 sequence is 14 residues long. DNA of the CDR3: TGTGCCAGCAGCTCACAGGGGGTGTCCTTCGAGCAGTACTTC. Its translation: CASSSQGVSFEQYF. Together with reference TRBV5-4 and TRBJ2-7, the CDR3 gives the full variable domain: ETGVTQSPTHLIKTRGQQVTLRCSSQSGHNTVSWYQQALGQGPQFIFQYYREEENGRGNFPPRFSGLQFPNYSSELNVNALELDDSALYLCASSSQGVSFEQYFGPGTRLTVT.

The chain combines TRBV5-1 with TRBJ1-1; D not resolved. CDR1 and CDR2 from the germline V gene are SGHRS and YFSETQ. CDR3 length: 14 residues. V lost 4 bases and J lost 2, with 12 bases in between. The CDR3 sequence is CASSVMAQNTEAFF. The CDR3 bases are TGCGCCAGCAGCGTGATGGCACAAAACACTGAAGCTTTCTTT.

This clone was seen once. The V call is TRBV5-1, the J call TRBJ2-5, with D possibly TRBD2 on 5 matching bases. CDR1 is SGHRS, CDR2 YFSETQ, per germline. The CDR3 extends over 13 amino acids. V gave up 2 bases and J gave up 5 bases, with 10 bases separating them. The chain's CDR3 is CASSFGPGETQYF. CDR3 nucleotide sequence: TGCGCCAGCAGCTTCGGCCCGGGGGAGACCCAGTACTTC.

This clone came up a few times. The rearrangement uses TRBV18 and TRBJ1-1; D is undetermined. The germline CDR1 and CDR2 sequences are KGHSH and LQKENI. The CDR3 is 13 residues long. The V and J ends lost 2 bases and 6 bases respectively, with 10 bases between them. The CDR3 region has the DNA TGTGCCAGCTCACCAACTTCCTCGGCTGAAGCTTTCTTT. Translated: CASSPTSSAEAFF. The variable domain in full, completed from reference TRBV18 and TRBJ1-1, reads NAGVMQNPRHLVRRRGQEARLRCSPMKGHSHVYWYRQLPEEGLKFMVYLQKENIIDESGMPKERFSAEFPKEGPSILRIQQVVRGDSAAYFCASSPTSSAEAFFGQGTRLTVV.

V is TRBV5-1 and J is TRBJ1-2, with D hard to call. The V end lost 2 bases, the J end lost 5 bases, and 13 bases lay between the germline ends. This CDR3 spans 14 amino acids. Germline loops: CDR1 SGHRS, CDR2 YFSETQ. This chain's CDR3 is CASSLNVPRYGYTF. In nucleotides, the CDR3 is TGCGCCAGCAGCTTAAACGTTCCCAGATATGGCTACACCTTC.

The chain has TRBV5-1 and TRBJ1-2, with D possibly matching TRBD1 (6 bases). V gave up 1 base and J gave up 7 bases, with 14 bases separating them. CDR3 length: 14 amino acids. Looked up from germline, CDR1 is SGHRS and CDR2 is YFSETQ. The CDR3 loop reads CASSLRGQEGGYTF. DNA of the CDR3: TGCGCCAGCAGCTTGCGGGGGCAGGAAGGTGGCTACACCTTC.

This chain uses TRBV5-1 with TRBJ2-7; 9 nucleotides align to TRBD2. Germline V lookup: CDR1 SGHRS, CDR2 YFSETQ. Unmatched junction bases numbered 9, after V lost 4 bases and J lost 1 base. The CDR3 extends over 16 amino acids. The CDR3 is CASSPPPSGASYEQYF. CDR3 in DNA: TGCGCCAGCAGCCCACCTCCTAGCGGGGCATCCTACGAGCAGTACTTC.

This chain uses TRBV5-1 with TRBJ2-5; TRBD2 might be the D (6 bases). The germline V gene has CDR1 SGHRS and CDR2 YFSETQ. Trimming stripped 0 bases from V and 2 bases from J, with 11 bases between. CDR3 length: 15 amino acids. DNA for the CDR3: TGCGCCAGCAGCTTGGGGCCGGGAGAGCAAGAGACCCAGTACTTC. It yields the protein CASSLGPGEQETQYF.